The sequence of this TCR beta chain was determined in a study of control samples from healthy donors and cancer patients. Method: immunoSEQ multiplex PCR; TCRdb's copy keeps in-frame clones and lacks some. The sample lists 110,000 to 150,000 clones; under 90% were seen once. From germline, CDR1 is SGDLS and CDR2 YYNGEE. With 2 bases removed from V and 3 bases from J, the gap between germline ends came to 17 bases. The CDR3 contains 16 residues. The TCR originated in a man aged 25 to 45 in good health. V is TRBV9 and J is TRBJ2-5; D possibly corresponds to TRBD2 (5 bases). The sample consisted of blood. The CDR3, as DNA: TGTGCCAGCAGCGTTATGCCTAGCCTCCCGGAAGAGACCCAGTACTTC. This translates into CASSVMPSLPEETQYF.